Following are 26 T cell receptor beta chains from one sample sequenced in a study of shared clonotypes between healthy human individuals (TCRdb year 2020). CD8 naive samples consisted of CD45RO-negative cells that were positively selected for CCR7, yielding a CD45RA+CCR7+ population without TemRA cells. Libraries were made using the immunoSEQ multiplex PCR assay. TCRdb limited this immuneACCESS table to in-frame rearrangements with V and J called. A share of clones is missing; checked studies link under half to unresolved V genes, and the rest is unexplained. This sample has around 1,900,000 clones in its table, and around 93% of those were observed once. The ten largest make up about 1.7% of the sample. The sequenced material came from naive CD8+ T cells from PBMCs. The sample's cell subset or site label, decoded: CD45RA+CCR7+. The receptor set was obtained from a man aged 18 to 29 in good health. Some clones in this sample may be carry-over from other donors' samples.

This clone occurred a few times. The V and J genes are TRBV30 and TRBJ2-2; unclear D gene. V lost 0 bases, J lost 5 bases, and 7 bases lay in between. From germline, CDR1 is GTSNPN and CDR2 SVGIG (reference sequence). CDR3 length equals 13 residues. DNA of the CDR3: TGTGCCTGGAGTGTACTGGTTACCGGGGAGCTGTTTTTT. Protein sequence: CAWSVLVTGELFF.

The chain joins TRBV2 to TRBJ2-7, with 11 nucleotides matching TRBD2. V was pared by 1 base and J by 4 bases, with 9 bases of the junction left unmatched. Germline V gene sequence: CDR1 SNHLY, CDR2 FYNNEI. The CDR3 extends over 17 amino acids. The CDR3 reads CASSEEGDGTSGYEQYF. The CDR3 DNA reads as TGTGCCAGCAGTGAAGAAGGGGACGGGACTAGCGGATACGAGCAGTACTTC.

As regards this clone: In the same sample, other DNA sequences code for this CDR3. The gene calls are TRBV7-9 and TRBJ1-2; D is unclear. V was clipped by 4 bases and J by 2 bases, with 11 bases between them. Germline V CDR1 and CDR2: SEHNR, FQNEAQ (reference sequence). The CDR3 is 14 residues long. The CDR3 sequence: CASSSVGQNYGYTF. The CDR3 nucleotides are TGTGCCAGCAGCTCCGTAGGGCAGAACTATGGCTACACCTTC.

The chain couples TRBV9 to TRBJ2-5; 7 bases align to TRBD1. CDR1 and CDR2 from the germline V gene are SGDLS and YYNGEE. CDR3 length equals 16 residues. The trim removed 0 bases at V and 4 bases at J, leaving 9 bases unmatched. The CDR3 DNA reads TGTGCCAGCAGCGTAGGTCCCACAGGGGCAGGAGAGACCCAGTACTTC. It translates to CASSVGPTGAGETQYF.

In the case of this clone: Other DNA sequences within the sample encode an identical CDR3. This rearrangement joins TRBV11-2 to TRBJ2-7; tentative D call: TRBD2 (6 bases). The CDR3 spans 11 residues. Germline loops: CDR1 SGHAT, CDR2 FQNNGV. V was pared by 3 bases and J by 7 bases, with 7 bases between. The CDR3 is CASSLGLEQYF. The CDR3 region has the DNA TGTGCCAGCAGCTTGGGACTTGAGCAGTACTTC.

The chain uses TRBV9 and TRBJ2-3, with D perhaps matching TRBD1 (5 bases). The germline V and J ends were trimmed by 3 bases and 4 bases, with 12 bases remaining between them. The CDR3 loop spans 14 amino acids. Germline CDR1 reads SGDLS; CDR2 reads YYNGEE. The CDR3 nucleotides are TGTGCCAGCAGCGAGGGGCGGTTCGCAGATACGCAGTATTTT. Translated: CASSEGRFADTQYF.

The rearrangement uses TRBV5-8 and TRBJ1-1; D is undetermined. This CDR3 has 14 residues. CDR1 is SGHTS and CDR2 is YDEGEE in the germline V gene. V was pared by 4 bases and J by 1 base, with 11 bases between. CDR3 protein: CASSVKQRNTEAFF. In nucleotides, the CDR3 is TGTGCCAGCAGCGTTAAACAGCGGAACACTGAAGCTTTCTTT.

The chain carries TRBV5-3 and TRBJ2-2; 9 bases align to TRBD1. TRBV5-3 is designated an ORF whose function remains uncertain. The CDR3 is made up of 16 amino acids. The V and J ends lost 4 bases and 5 bases, in that order; junction bases with no gene match: 9. CDR3 nucleotide sequence: TGTGCCAGAAGCGAGGGACAGGGTAAGTGGACCGGGGAGCTGTTTTTT. Translated, it gives CARSEGQGKWTGELFF.

This clone has only one observation. The rearrangement joins TRBV5-5 to TRBJ1-5, with 7 nucleotides matching TRBD1. The CDR3 totals 14 residues. CDR1 SGHKS and CDR2 YYEKEE come from the germline V gene (reference sequence). Unmatched junction bases numbered 7, after V lost 5 bases and J lost 5 bases. CDR3 protein: CASSPRGPDQPQHF. CDR3 DNA: TGTGCCAGCAGTCCGAGGGGGCCCGATCAGCCCCAGCATTTT. The full variable domain, rest sourced from reference TRBV5-5 and TRBJ1-5, is DAGVTQSPTHLIKTRGQQVTLRCSPISGHKSVSWYQQVLGQGPQFIFQYYEKEERGRGNFPDRFSARQFPNYSSELNVNALLLGDSALYLCASSPRGPDQPQHFGDGTRLSIL.

The rearrangement joins TRBV13 to TRBJ2-5; the D gene could be TRBD1 or TRBD2 (5 bases each). CDR1 and CDR2 (germline): PRHDT, FYEKMQ (reference sequence). Between the trimmed V and J ends, which lost 3 bases and 5 bases, there was a span of 19 bases. This CDR3 is built from 16 residues. CDR3 protein: CASSFGGVGRAETQYF. The CDR3 nucleotides are TGTGCCAGCAGCTTTGGGGGAGTCGGCAGGGCTGAGACCCAGTACTTC.

The chain has TRBV27 and TRBJ2-3; 8 bases map to TRBD2. Trimming took 5 bases from V and 1 from J; bases not matched to a gene: 8. Germline V gene data show CDR1 as MNHEY and CDR2 as SMNVEV (reference sequence). The CDR3 totals 16 residues. Here the CDR3 reads CASSANLAGGTDTQYF. CDR3 DNA sequence: TGTGCCAGCAGTGCCAATCTAGCGGGTGGCACAGATACGCAGTATTTT.

The V call is TRBV6-1, the J call TRBJ2-5; 11 nucleotides line up with TRBD2. The CDR3 has 20 amino acids. V lost 2 bases, J lost 5 bases, and 19 bases stayed unmatched. The germline V gene encodes CDR1 MNHNS and CDR2 SASEGT. This CDR3 reads CASSEQGGASGRLGRETQYF. CDR3 DNA: TGTGCCAGCAGTGAACAAGGGGGGGCTAGCGGGAGGTTGGGTCGGGAGACCCAGTACTTC.

The sample holds a few counts of this clone. Written as DNA, the CDR3 is TGTGCCAGCGAGAACAGGGGGTATCAGCCCCAGCATTTT. It encodes CASENRGYQPQHF. This sequence joins TRBV28 and TRBJ1-5; 8 bases fit TRBD1. Germline V gene sequence: CDR1 MDHEN, CDR2 SYDVKM. Trimming took 8 bases from V and 5 from J; bases not matched to a gene: 5. The CDR3 extends over 13 amino acids. The full variable domain, rest sourced from reference TRBV28 and TRBJ1-5, is DVKVTQSSRYLVKRTGEKVFLECVQDMDHENMFWYRQDPGLGLRLIYFSYDVKMKEKGDIPEGYSVSREKKERFSLILESASTNQTSMYLCASENRGYQPQHFGDGTRLSIL.

V is TRBV11-2 and J is TRBJ2-1; D possibly corresponds to TRBD1 (7 bases). The CDR3 sequence is 17 residues long. Germline lookup yields CDR1 SGHAT and CDR2 FQNNGV. Trimming pared 2 bases from V and 2 bases from J, leaving 16 bases between. For the CDR3, the DNA is TGTGCCAGCAGCTTAAGGGGCGCAGGGGGGCCCTACAATGAGCAGTTCTTC. Translated, it gives CASSLRGAGGPYNEQFF.

The chain recombines TRBV5-6 with TRBJ2-7; weak D call: TRBD2 (5 bases). Trimming took 4 bases from V and 5 from J, leaving 19 bases between them. CDR3 length equals 15 residues. Per germline, CDR1 SGHDT and CDR2 YYEEEE. The CDR3 DNA reads TGTGCCAGCAGCCCTGGAGCAATGCTCGGGGACGAGCAGTACTTC. Translating gives CASSPGAMLGDEQYF. The whole variable domain, filled in from reference TRBV5-6 and TRBJ2-7, reads DAGVTQSPTHLIKTRGQQVTLRCSPKSGHDTVSWYQQALGQGPQFIFQYYEEEERQRGNFPDRFSGHQFPNYSSELNVNALLLGDSALYLCASSPGAMLGDEQYFGPGTRLTVT.

This chain joins TRBV4-3 and TRBJ2-2; D is undetermined. This CDR3 spans 14 amino acids. V was trimmed by 1 base and J by 10 bases, leaving 13 bases between them. Germline-derived CDR1 and CDR2 are LGHNA and YSLEER. DNA for the CDR3: TGCGCCAGCAGCCAAGGACGCGATTTCGTGGAGCTGTTTTTT. Translation gives CASSQGRDFVELFF.

The rearrangement joins TRBV28 to TRBJ2-5; 7 positions agree with TRBD2. V lost 2 bases to trimming and J lost 4 bases; unmatched junction nucleotides: 7. The CDR3 covers 15 residues. Germline CDR1 reads MDHEN; CDR2 reads SYDVKM. The chain's CDR3 is CASSLGLAELETQYF. The CDR3 DNA sequence: TGTGCCAGCAGTTTAGGGCTAGCGGAATTAGAGACCCAGTACTTC.

The chain is built from TRBV7-3 and TRBJ2-3; TRBD2 matches 12 bases. Germline CDR1 is SGHTA and CDR2 is FQGTGA. The CDR3 contains 18 residues. Trimming removed 6 bases from V and 4 bases from J; junction bases left unmatched: 14. The chain's CDR3 is CASRFPSGRAICADTQYF. Written as DNA, the CDR3 is TGTGCCAGCAGATTCCCTAGCGGGAGGGCCATTTGTGCAGATACGCAGTATTTT.

This clone was counted between two and nine times. The chain carries TRBV19 and TRBJ2-2; no clear D gene. Germline-derived CDR1 and CDR2 are LNHDA and SQIVND (reference sequence). The CDR3 spans 12 residues. Trimming stripped 5 bases from V and 9 bases from J, with 10 bases between. CDR3 amino acids: CASSPHSWELFF. The CDR3 nucleotides are TGTGCCAGTAGTCCCCATTCCTGGGAGCTGTTTTTT.

V gene TRBV7-9 combines with J gene TRBJ1-1; no clear D. The CDR3 runs 12 residues. The germline V gene has CDR1 SEHNR and CDR2 FQNEAQ (reference sequence). This CDR3 reads CVLVRMNTEAFF. The CDR3, as DNA: TGTGTGTTGGTCAGAATGAACACTGAAGCTTTCTTT.

The chain couples TRBV19 to TRBJ2-1; possibly TRBD1 for D (5 bases). The CDR3 covers 14 residues. Germline CDR1 LNHDA, CDR2 SQIVND (reference sequence). Trimming removed 1 base from V and 4 bases from J, with 8 bases in between. CDR3 in DNA: TGTGCCAGTAGTATAGGGGCAGGGTACAATGAGCAGTTCTTC. This translates into CASSIGAGYNEQFF.

This clone came up a few times. The chain joins TRBV5-6 to TRBJ1-1; TRBD1 might be the D (5 bases). CDR1 is SGHDT, CDR2 YYEEEE, per germline. V was trimmed by 2 bases and J by 4 bases, leaving 12 bases between them. This CDR3 region has 14 residues. The CDR3 region is CASSFPQGATEAFF. DNA of the CDR3: TGTGCCAGCAGCTTCCCCCAGGGAGCCACTGAAGCTTTCTTT.

This chain links TRBV28 with TRBJ2-7; 7 bases fit TRBD2. V gave up 5 bases and J gave up 7 bases; unmatched junction bases: 14. This CDR3 has 15 residues. CDR1 is MDHEN and CDR2 is SYDVKM in the germline V gene. The CDR3 sequence: CASSLGGGSAGEQYF. CDR3 DNA sequence: TGTGCCAGCAGTCTGGGGGGGGGTTCGGCGGGTGAGCAGTACTTC.

About this clone: The same CDR3 is also encoded by other DNA sequences in this sample. This chain links TRBV9 with TRBJ2-7, with TRBD2 matching over 10 bases. J lost 3 bases, V lost 0 bases, and 3 bases had no gene match. CDR1 and CDR2 from the germline V gene are SGDLS and YYNGEE. The CDR3 spans 15 residues. The CDR3 coding sequence is TGTGCCAGCAGCGTAGGACTAGCGGGCGGCTACGAGCAGTACTTC. Translated, it gives CASSVGLAGGYEQYF.

The chain has TRBV28 and TRBJ2-1; 7 bases fit TRBD2. The CDR3 length is 13 residues. CDR1 and CDR2 (germline): MDHEN, SYDVKM. Trimming cost V 7 bases and J 4 bases; bases outside gene matches: 4. The CDR3 DNA reads as TGTGCCAGCAACCCGGGACTATACAATGAGCAGTTCTTC. This gives the protein CASNPGLYNEQFF. The full variable domain, in which reference TRBV28 and TRBJ2-1 provide the parts outside the CDR3, is DVKVTQSSRYLVKRTGEKVFLECVQDMDHENMFWYRQDPGLGLRLIYFSYDVKMKEKGDIPEGYSVSREKKERFSLILESASTNQTSMYLCASNPGLYNEQFFGPGTRLTVL.

This chain connects TRBV7-9 to TRBJ2-7, with a possible D match to TRBD2 (6 bases). The CDR3 sequence is 16 residues long. Germline CDR1 SEHNR, CDR2 FQNEAQ (reference sequence). V lost 0 bases and J lost 6, with 18 bases in between. CDR3 sequence reads: CASSLAGDGRGFEQYF. In DNA, the CDR3 is TGTGCCAGCAGCTTAGCCGGGGACGGGAGAGGGTTCGAGCAGTACTTC.